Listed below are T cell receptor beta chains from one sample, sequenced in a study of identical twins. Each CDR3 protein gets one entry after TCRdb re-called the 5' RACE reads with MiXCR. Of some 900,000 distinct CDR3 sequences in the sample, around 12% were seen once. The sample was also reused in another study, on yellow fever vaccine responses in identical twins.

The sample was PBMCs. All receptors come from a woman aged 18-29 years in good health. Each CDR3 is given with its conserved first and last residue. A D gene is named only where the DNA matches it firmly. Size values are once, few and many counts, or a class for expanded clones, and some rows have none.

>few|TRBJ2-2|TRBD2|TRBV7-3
TGTGCCAGCGGGCGACTAGCGGACTACACCGGGGAGCTGTTTTTT
CASGRLADYTGELFF
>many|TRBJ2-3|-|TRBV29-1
TGCAGCGTTGATGTACTAGCCGGCACAGATACGCAGTATTTT
CSVDVLAGTDTQYF
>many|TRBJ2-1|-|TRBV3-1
TGTGCCAGCAAGAAGGGGAGCTCCTACAATGAGCAGTTCTTC
CASKKGSSYNEQFF
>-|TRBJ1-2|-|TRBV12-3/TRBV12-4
TGTGCCAGCAGTTTCAACGCGGATGGCTACACCTTC
CASSFNADGYTF
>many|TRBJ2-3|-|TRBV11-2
TGTGCCAGCAGTCGTTACCACCAGGACAGCACAGATACGCAGTATTTT
CASSRYHQDSTDTQYF
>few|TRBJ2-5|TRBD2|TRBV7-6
TGTGCCAGCAGCTTAGAAACCCTCGCGGGGGGATTTCAAGAGACCCAGTACTTC
CASSLETLAGGFQETQYF
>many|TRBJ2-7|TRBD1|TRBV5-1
TGCGCCAGCAGCTCGTCCGGGACAGGGTTTTACGAGCAGTACTTC
CASSSSGTGFYEQYF
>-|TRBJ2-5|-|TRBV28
TGTGCCAGCAGTTCCCCCGGTGGGTTCGAGACCCAGTACTTC
CASSSPGGFETQYF
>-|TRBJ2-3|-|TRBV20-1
TGCAGTGCTAGAGTTAGCCCGGCGGATACGCAGTATTTT
CSARVSPADTQYF
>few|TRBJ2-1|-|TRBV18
TGTGCCAGCTCACCAGTAACCCGTGAGGGTGAGCAGTTCTTC
CASSPVTREGEQFF
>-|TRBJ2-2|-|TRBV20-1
TGCAGTGCTAGTCGGACAGAGAACACCGGGGAGCTGTTTTTT
CSASRTENTGELFF
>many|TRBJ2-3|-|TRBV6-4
TGTGCCAGCAGTGACCTAGGGGGCACAGATACGCAGTATTTT
CASSDLGGTDTQYF
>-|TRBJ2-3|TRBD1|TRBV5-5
TGTGCCAGCAGCACCGGGACAGTCACAGATACGCAGTATTTT
CASSTGTVTDTQYF
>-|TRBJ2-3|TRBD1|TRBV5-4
TGTGCCAGCAGCTTGGCGACAGGGTCGAGCACAGATACGCAGTATTTT
CASSLATGSSTDTQYF
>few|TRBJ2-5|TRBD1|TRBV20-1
TGCAGTGCTATACGTTGGGACAGGGAAGAGACCCAGTACTTC
CSAIRWDREETQYF
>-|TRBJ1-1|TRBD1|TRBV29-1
TGCAGCGGTTTTCAGGGGGCGGCCAACACTGAAGCTTTCTTT
CSGFQGAANTEAFF
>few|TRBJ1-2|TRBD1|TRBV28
TGTGCCAGCAGTACCGGACAGGGGTGGTCGGGCTACACCTTC
CASSTGQGWSGYTF
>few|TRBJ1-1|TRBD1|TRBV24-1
TGTGCCACCAGTGATTCGACAGGGGTGGCTGAAGCTTTCTTT
CATSDSTGVAEAFF
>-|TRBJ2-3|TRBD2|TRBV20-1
TGCAGTGCTAGAGATCCGGGACTAGCGAGAACAGATACGCAGTATTTT
CSARDPGLARTDTQYF
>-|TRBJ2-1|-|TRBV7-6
TGTGCCAGCAGCTTAGAAGCAGGGGAGTACAATGAGCAGTTCTTC
CASSLEAGEYNEQFF
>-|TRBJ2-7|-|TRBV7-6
TGTGCCAGCAGCTGGGCGGCAGGGGAGCAGTACTTC
CASSWAAGEQYF
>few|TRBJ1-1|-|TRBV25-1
TGTGCCAGCAGTGAAAGCGGGTCGGGGGCGAGCACTGAAGCTTTCTTT
CASSESGSGASTEAFF
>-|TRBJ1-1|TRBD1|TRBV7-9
TGTGCCAGCAGCCAGGACAGGGGTGAAGCTTTCTTT
CASSQDRGEAFF
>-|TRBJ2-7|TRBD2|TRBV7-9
TGTGCCAGCAGCTCTCGGACTAGCGAGTACTACGAGCAGTACTTC
CASSSRTSEYYEQYF
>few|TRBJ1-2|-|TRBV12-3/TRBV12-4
TGTGCCAGCAGCAGGTTTACCAACTATGGCTACACCTTC
CASSRFTNYGYTF
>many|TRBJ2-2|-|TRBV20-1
TGCAGTGCTAGACCCCTAGCTCCCGGGGAGCTGTTTTTT
CSARPLAPGELFF
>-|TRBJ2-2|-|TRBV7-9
TGTGCCAGCAGCTTTCAGGACGGGGAGCTGTTTTTT
CASSFQDGELFF
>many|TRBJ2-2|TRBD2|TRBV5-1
TGCGCCACCCGGGGGGTCACCGGGGAGCTGTTTTTT
CATRGVTGELFF
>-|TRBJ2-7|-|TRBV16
TGTGCCAGCAGCCAATTAGTCTACGAGCAGTACTTC
CASSQLVYEQYF
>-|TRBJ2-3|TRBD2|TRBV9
TGTGCCAGCAGCGTAGAAGCGGGAGTCACAGATACGCAGTATTTT
CASSVEAGVTDTQYF
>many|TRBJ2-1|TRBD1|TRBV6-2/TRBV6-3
TGTGCCAGCAGACCACCGGGACAGGGTGGGAATGAGCAGTTCTTC
CASRPPGQGGNEQFF
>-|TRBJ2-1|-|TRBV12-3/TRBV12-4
TGTGCCAGCAGCTCTAGGGTGGGGGACAACAATGAGCAGTTCTTC
CASSSRVGDNNEQFF
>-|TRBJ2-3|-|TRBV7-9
TGTGCCAGCAGCTCTCATCTGGGGCAGACAGATACGCAGTATTTT
CASSSHLGQTDTQYF
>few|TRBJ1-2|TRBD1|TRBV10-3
TGTGCCATCAGTGAAGCTACGACAGGGATGGAGGGCTACACCTTC
CAISEATTGMEGYTF
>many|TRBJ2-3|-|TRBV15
TGTGCCACCAGCAGTTATCGTGGAGATACGCAGTATTTT
CATSSYRGDTQYF
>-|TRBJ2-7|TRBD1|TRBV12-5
TGTGCTAGTGGGGACACTCTAAGACAGGGGGCCTTTTACGAGCAGTACTTC
CASGDTLRQGAFYEQYF
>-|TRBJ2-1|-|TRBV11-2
TGTGCCAGCAGCTTAGAATGGGGCAACTCCTACAATGAGCAGTTCTTC
CASSLEWGNSYNEQFF
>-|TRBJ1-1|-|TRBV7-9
TGTGCCAGCAGCTTAGGACGGGTTTTAGACACTGAAGCTTTCTTT
CASSLGRVLDTEAFF
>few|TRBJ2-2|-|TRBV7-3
TGTGCCAGCAGCTTATCGGTCCAGGGGAACACCGGGGAGCTGTTTTTT
CASSLSVQGNTGELFF
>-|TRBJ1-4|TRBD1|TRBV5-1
TGCGCCAGCAGCTTGGCCGGGACAGCCAGTTCAACTAATGAAAAACTGTTTTTT
CASSLAGTASSTNEKLFF
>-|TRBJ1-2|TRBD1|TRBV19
TGTGCCAGTCGAGGACAGGACCATGGCTACACCTTC
CASRGQDHGYTF
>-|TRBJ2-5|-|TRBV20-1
TGCAGTCTGGGACATAACAACCAAGAGACCCAGTACTTC
CSLGHNNQETQYF
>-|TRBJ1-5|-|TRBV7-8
TGTGCCAGCAGCTTCGGTTCGACAGCTAATCAGCCCCAGCATTTT
CASSFGSTANQPQHF
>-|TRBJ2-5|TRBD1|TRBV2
TGTGCCAGCAGAGTCGACAGGGGGATGAAAGAGACCCAGTACTTC
CASRVDRGMKETQYF
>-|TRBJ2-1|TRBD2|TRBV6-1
TGTGCCAGCAGACGGACTAGCGGGGGGTTCTACAATGAGCAGTTCTTC
CASRRTSGGFYNEQFF
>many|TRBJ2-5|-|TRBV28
TGTGCCAGCAGTAGGACTGGGGTAGAGACCCAGTACTTC
CASSRTGVETQYF
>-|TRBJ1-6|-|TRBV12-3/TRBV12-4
TGTGCCAGCAGTTTTAGCGGGAATTCACCCCTCCACTTT
CASSFSGNSPLHF
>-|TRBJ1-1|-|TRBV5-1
TGCGCCAGCAGCTTGGACGCAGACTGGAACACTGAAGCTTTCTTT
CASSLDADWNTEAFF
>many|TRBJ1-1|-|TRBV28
TGTGCCAGCAGGGCACGGGCCGGGATGGCTTTCTTT
CASRARAGMAFF
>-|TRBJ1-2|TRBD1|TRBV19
TGTGCCAGTAGCCCGGGACAGGGCCGTGGCTACACCTTC
CASSPGQGRGYTF
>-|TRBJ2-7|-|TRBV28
TGTGCCAGCAGTTCCCCCGGCAGGGGCCCCAACGAGCAGTACTTC
CASSSPGRGPNEQYF
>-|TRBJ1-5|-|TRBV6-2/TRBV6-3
TGTGCCAGCAGTTACCATGGGGGCAATCAGCCCCAGCATTTT
CASSYHGGNQPQHF
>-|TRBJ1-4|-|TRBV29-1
TGCAGCGTCGCCCACGGTTCAACTAATGAAAAACTGTTTTTT
CSVAHGSTNEKLFF
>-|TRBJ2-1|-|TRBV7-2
TGTGCCAGCAGCCTACAGGGGAGGGGTGAGCAGTTCTTC
CASSLQGRGEQFF
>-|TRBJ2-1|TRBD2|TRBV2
TGTACCAGCAGTTTGGGAGTTTACGCTAGCGGGAGCCCAGGGAGTGAGCAGTTCTTC
CTSSLGVYASGSPGSEQFF
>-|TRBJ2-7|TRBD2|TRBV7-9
TGTGCCAGCAGCTTAGGCGCGGGAGGGGTCTTTGAGCAGTACTTC
CASSLGAGGVFEQYF
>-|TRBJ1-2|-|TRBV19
TGTGCCAGTAGTATTCATCCGACAGGCGACTATGGCTACACCTTC
CASSIHPTGDYGYTF